The 18 T cell receptor beta chains below were found in one sample sequenced in a study of T cells in Graves' hyperthyroidism and ophthalmopathy. Amplified TCR beta CDR3 regions derived from RNA transcripts. First-round RT-PCR targeting the TCR CDR3 was performed with the HTBI primer set. TCRdb recomputed calls from the multiplex PCR reads with MiXCR, one row per CDR3 protein. The sample records hundreds of thousands of distinct CDR3 sequences, 13% to 15% being singletons. The sample was blood. These receptors were collected from a young woman with Graves' hyperthyroidism.

This clonotype was counted a few times. The rearrangement joins TRBV27 to TRBJ2-5; 9 nucleotides align to TRBD2. V lost 6 bases, J lost 5 bases, and 7 bases stayed unmatched. CDR1 is MNHEY and CDR2 is SMNVEV in the germline V gene (reference sequence). This CDR3 has 14 residues. CDR3 DNA sequence: TGTGCCAGCAGGGGACCAGCGGGAGGTGAGACCCAGTACTTC. This sequence encodes CASRGPAGGETQYF.

The rearrangement joins TRBV18 to TRBJ1-4; tentative D call: TRBD1 (5 bases). This CDR3 spans 17 amino acids. Germline V lookup: CDR1 KGHSH, CDR2 LQKENI. Trimming cost V 2 bases and J 0 bases, with 13 bases left between them. The CDR3 here is CASSPSIDSATNEKLFF. CDR3 coding DNA: TGTGCCAGCTCACCATCCATAGACAGTGCAACTAATGAAAAACTGTTTTTT.

This clonotype was observed a handful of times. The rearrangement uses TRBV7-9 and TRBJ2-3; 8 bases agree with TRBD2. The CDR3 is 15 residues long. The V gene end was trimmed by 5 bases and the J gene end by 6 bases; junction bases not matched to a gene: 10. From germline, CDR1 is SEHNR and CDR2 FQNEAQ (reference sequence). This CDR3 is CASSRRGAGEDTQYF. The CDR3 DNA reads as TGTGCCAGCAGCCGACGAGGAGCGGGAGAGGATACGCAGTATTTT.

This clonotype was seen ten or more times. The genes are TRBV28 and TRBJ2-7; the match to TRBD2 covers 11 bases. This CDR3 has 15 residues. The V and J ends lost 6 bases and 1 base, in that order; junction bases with no gene match: 5. The germline CDR1 and CDR2 sequences are MDHEN and SYDVKM. CDR3 nucleotide sequence: TGTGCCAGCAGCCGTACTAGCGGGAGTTCCTACGAGCAGTACTTC. Translation gives CASSRTSGSSYEQYF.

This clonotype appeared once. The chain links TRBV10-3 to TRBJ1-2; TRBD1 might be the D (6 bases). The CDR3 has 13 amino acids. CDR1 ENHRY and CDR2 SYGVKD come from the germline V gene. Trimming removed 6 bases at V and 3 bases at J, with 11 bases between. The CDR3 loop reads CAIRAQGHYGYTF. CDR3 coding DNA: TGTGCCATCAGGGCCCAGGGGCACTATGGCTACACCTTC.

Many counts were recorded for this clonotype. The chain couples TRBV28 to TRBJ2-5; D not certain. Trimming took 3 bases from V and 11 from J, leaving 10 bases between them. This CDR3 spans 11 amino acids. CDR1 and CDR2 from the germline V gene are MDHEN and SYDVKM. The CDR3 nucleotides read TGTGCCAGCAGTTTCCGAGGTCAACAGTACTTC. Its protein is CASSFRGQQYF.

This clonotype turned up a few times. The rearrangement joins TRBV27 to TRBJ1-6; D is possibly TRBD1 (5 bases). Trimming stripped 5 bases from V and 11 bases from J, with 13 bases between. This CDR3 is built from 13 residues. The germline V gene encodes CDR1 MNHEY and CDR2 SMNVEV (reference sequence). CDR3 nucleotides: TGTGCCAGCAGTCCTTGGGGGAGTCCACCCCTCCACTTT. It translates to CASSPWGSPPLHF.

This clonotype was seen more than once but under ten times. This rearrangement joins TRBV6-2 or TRBV6-3 to TRBJ2-5, with D maybe TRBD2 (5 bases). CDR1 and CDR2 from the germline V gene are MNHEY and SVGEGT. V gave up 0 bases and J gave up 4 bases, with 18 bases separating them. CDR3 size: 17 residues. This CDR3 is CASSYSSGRRSGETQYF. CDR3 in DNA: TGTGCCAGCAGTTACTCGTCGGGAAGAAGGTCGGGAGAGACCCAGTACTTC.

This chain joins TRBV5-1 and TRBJ2-7; no firm D call. V gave up 3 bases and J gave up 4 bases, with 11 bases separating them. This CDR3 is built from 13 residues. The V gene's germline CDR1 is SGHRS and CDR2 YFSETQ. The CDR3 reads CASSSSSGYEQYF. The CDR3 DNA follows: TGCGCCAGCAGCTCGTCGTCCGGGTACGAGCAGTACTTC.

This clonotype appeared a few times. This chain uses TRBV19 with TRBJ1-6; TRBD1 aligns across 7 bases. With V trimmed by 7 bases and J by 11 bases, 14 bases remained unmatched. In germline, CDR1 is LNHDA, CDR2 SQIVND (reference sequence). This CDR3 spans 15 amino acids. The CDR3 spells CASIIMGDSHPPLHF. CDR3 sequence (DNA): TGTGCCAGTATTATCATGGGGGACAGTCATCCACCCCTCCACTTT.

This clonotype has at least ten counts. The chain couples TRBV20-1 to TRBJ1-5; 7 bases align to TRBD1. Germline V gene data show CDR1 as DFQATT and CDR2 as SNEGSKA (reference sequence). Unmatched junction bases numbered 5, after V lost 3 bases and J lost 0 bases. This CDR3 is 15 amino acids long. The CDR3 bases are TGCAGTGCTAGGGACAGGACTCTTAGCAATCAGCCCCAGCATTTT. Protein product: CSARDRTLSNQPQHF.

The chain carries TRBV30 and TRBJ1-1, with TRBD1 identical over 9 bases. Germline V gives CDR1 GTSNPN, CDR2 SVGIG (reference sequence). The CDR3 contains 17 residues. The V gene end was trimmed by 2 bases and the J gene end by 3 bases; junction bases not matched to a gene: 13. The CDR3 DNA sequence: TGTGCCTGGAGTTACGCGGGACAGGGTACGTTGGACACTGAAGCTTTCTTT. Translating gives CAWSYAGQGTLDTEAFF.

This clonotype was found many times. The rearrangement uses TRBV6-1 and TRBJ1-1; a weak D match, TRBD1 (5 bases). CDR3 length: 16 amino acids. The V gene's germline CDR1 is MNHNS and CDR2 SASEGT. V was cut by 5 bases and J by 4 bases, with 20 bases left in between. In nucleotides, the CDR3 is TGTGCCAGCAGTCCTGATGGGGCAGGGTCGGGCACTGAAGCTTTCTTT. Translating gives CASSPDGAGSGTEAFF.

V gene TRBV7-9 combines with J gene TRBJ1-1; D is ambiguous. Germline V gives CDR1 SEHNR, CDR2 FQNEAQ (reference sequence). Trimming left V 1 base short and J 2 bases short, with 11 bases between. The CDR3 spans 15 residues. CDR3 region: CASSLGSVGNTEAFF. The CDR3 DNA reads TGTGCCAGCAGCTTAGGTTCAGTGGGTAACACTGAAGCTTTCTTT.

This clonotype was seen a few times. This rearrangement joins TRBV29-1 to TRBJ2-1; 9 bases line up with TRBD1. With 3 bases clipped from V and 9 bases from J, the junction kept 6 bases outside the gene matches. The CDR3 consists of 13 residues. Looked up from germline, CDR1 is SQVTM and CDR2 is ANQGSEA. CDR3 DNA sequence: TGCAGCGTTGATAGGACAGGGGTGAGTGAGCAGTTCTTC. This encodes CSVDRTGVSEQFF.

This clonotype was seen only a few times. The gene calls are TRBV27 and TRBJ2-7, with 13 bases fitting TRBD2. Unmatched junction bases numbered 5, after V lost 6 bases and J lost 6 bases. CDR1 and CDR2 (germline): MNHEY, SMNVEV (reference sequence). This CDR3 has 14 amino acids. CDR3 loop: CASRLAGGVLEQYF. In nucleotides, the CDR3 is TGTGCCAGCAGACTAGCGGGAGGGGTCCTCGAGCAGTACTTC.

This clonotype has at least ten counts. The rearrangement links TRBV28 to TRBJ2-7, with D possibly TRBD2 on 6 matching bases. The CDR3 has 14 amino acids. V gave up 5 bases and J gave up 6 bases, with 17 bases separating them. CDR1 is MDHEN, CDR2 SYDVKM, per germline. The CDR3 DNA reads as TGTGCCAGCAGTCCTCCGACTAGTACTGGCGAGCAGTACTTC. It codes for CASSPPTSTGEQYF.

This chain connects TRBV18 to TRBJ1-2, with TRBD1 matching 10 bases. After removal of 2 bases from V and 4 bases from J, the junction contained 10 bases not matched to a gene. Germline V gives CDR1 KGHSH, CDR2 LQKENI. The CDR3 runs to 17 residues. As DNA, the CDR3 is TGTGCCAGCTCACCAACTGCGACAGGGGGCTCCATCTATGGCTACACCTTC. It is translated as CASSPTATGGSIYGYTF.